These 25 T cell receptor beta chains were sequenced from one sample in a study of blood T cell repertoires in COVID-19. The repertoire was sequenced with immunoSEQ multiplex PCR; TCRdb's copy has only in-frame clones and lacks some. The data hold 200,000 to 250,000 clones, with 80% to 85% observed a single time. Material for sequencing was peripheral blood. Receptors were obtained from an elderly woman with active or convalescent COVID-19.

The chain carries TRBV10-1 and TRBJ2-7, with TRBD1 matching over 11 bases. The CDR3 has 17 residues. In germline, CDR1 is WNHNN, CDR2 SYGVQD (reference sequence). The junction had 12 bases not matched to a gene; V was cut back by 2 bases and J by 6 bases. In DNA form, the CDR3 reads TGCGCCAGCAGTGAGCCGCCGATAGGACAGGGGGCCGGCGAGCAGTACTTC. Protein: CASSEPPIGQGAGEQYF.

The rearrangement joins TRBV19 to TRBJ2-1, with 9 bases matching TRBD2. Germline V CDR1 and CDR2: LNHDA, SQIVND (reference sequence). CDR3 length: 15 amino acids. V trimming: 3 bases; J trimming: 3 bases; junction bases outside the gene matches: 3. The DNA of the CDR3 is TGTGCCAGTAGTATTCTAGCGGGAATCTACAATGAGCAGTTCTTC. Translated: CASSILAGIYNEQFF.

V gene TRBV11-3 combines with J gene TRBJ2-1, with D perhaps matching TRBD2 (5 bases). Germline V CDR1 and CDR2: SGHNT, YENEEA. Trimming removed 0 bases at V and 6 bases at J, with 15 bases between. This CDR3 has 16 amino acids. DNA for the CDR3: TGTGCCAGCAGCTTAGAGGGAGCGCTTGTCGGCAATGAGCAGTTCTTC. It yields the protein CASSLEGALVGNEQFF.

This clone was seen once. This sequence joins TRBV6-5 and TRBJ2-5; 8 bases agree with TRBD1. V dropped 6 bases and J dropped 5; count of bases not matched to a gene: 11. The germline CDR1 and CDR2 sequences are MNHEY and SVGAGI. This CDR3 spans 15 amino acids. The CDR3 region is CASSQGAGIGETQYF. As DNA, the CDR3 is TGTGCCAGCAGCCAGGGGGCAGGGATCGGGGAGACCCAGTACTTC.

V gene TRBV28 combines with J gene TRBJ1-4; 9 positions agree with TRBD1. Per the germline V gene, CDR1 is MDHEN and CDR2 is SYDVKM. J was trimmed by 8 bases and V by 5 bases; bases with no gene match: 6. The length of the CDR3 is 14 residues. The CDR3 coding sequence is TGTGCCAGCAGTCTCGGACAGGGGAGGGAAAAACTGTTTTTT. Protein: CASSLGQGREKLFF.

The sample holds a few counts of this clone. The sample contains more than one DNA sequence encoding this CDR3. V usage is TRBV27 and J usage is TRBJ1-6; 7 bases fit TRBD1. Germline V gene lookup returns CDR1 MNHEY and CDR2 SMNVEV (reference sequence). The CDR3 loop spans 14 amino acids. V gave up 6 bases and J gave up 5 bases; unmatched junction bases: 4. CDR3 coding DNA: TGTGCCAGCAGGAGGGACAGAGATAATTCACCCCTCCACTTT. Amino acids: CASRRDRDNSPLHF.

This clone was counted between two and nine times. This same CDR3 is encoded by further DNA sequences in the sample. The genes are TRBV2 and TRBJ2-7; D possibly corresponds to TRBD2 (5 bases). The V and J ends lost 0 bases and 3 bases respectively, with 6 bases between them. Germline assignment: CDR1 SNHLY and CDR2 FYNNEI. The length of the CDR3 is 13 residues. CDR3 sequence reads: CASSEARDYEQYF. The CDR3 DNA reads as TGTGCCAGCAGTGAAGCCCGGGACTACGAGCAGTACTTC.

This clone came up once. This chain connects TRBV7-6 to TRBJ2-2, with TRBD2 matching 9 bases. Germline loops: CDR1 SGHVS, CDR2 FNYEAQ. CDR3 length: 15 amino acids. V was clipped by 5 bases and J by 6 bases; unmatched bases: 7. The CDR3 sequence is CASSTTLAGPGELFF. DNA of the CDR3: TGTGCCAGCAGCACGACGCTAGCGGGGCCCGGGGAGCTGTTTTTT.

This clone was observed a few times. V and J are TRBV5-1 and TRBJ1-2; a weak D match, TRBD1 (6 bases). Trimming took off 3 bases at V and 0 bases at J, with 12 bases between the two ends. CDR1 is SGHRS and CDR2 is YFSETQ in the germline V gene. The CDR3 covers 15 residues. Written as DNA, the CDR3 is TGCGCCAGCAGCTCGTCGGCAGGGGCTAACTATGGCTACACCTTC. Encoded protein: CASSSSAGANYGYTF.

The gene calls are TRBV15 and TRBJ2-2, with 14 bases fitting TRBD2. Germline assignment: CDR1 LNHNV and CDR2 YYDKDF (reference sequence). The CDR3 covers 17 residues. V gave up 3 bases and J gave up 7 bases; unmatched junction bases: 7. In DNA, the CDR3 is TGTGCCACCAGCAGGGGACTAGCGGGAGCGGAGGGCGGGGAGCTGTTTTTT. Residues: CATSRGLAGAEGGELFF. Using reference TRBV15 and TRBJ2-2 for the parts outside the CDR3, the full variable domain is DAMVIQNPRYQVTQFGKPVTLSCSQTLNHNVMYWYQQKSSQAPKLLFHYYDKDFNNEADTPDNFQSRRPNTSFCFLDIRSPGLGDTAMYLCATSRGLAGAEGGELFFGEGSRLTVL.

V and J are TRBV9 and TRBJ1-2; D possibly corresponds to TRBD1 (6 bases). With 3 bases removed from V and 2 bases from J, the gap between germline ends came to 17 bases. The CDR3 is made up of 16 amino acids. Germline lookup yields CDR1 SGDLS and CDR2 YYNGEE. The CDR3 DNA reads TGTGCCAGCAGCGAGGTTTCGAAGGGGGAAAACTATGGCTACACCTTC. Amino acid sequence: CASSEVSKGENYGYTF.

The CDR3 sequence: CASSFYAGGWEETQYF. The CDR3, as DNA: TGTGCCAGCAGTTTTTACGCAGGGGGCTGGGAAGAGACCCAGTACTTC. This chain connects TRBV27 to TRBJ2-5, with TRBD1 identical over 8 bases. CDR1 is MNHEY, CDR2 SMNVEV, per germline (reference sequence). The CDR3 runs 16 residues. V lost 3 bases and J lost 3; bases outside the gene matches: 9.

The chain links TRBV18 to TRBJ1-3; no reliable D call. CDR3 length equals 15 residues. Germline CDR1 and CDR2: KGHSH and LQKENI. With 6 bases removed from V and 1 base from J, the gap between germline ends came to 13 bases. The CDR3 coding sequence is TGTGCCAGCTCCCTCCTCGACATATCTGGAAACACCATATATTTT. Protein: CASSLLDISGNTIYF.

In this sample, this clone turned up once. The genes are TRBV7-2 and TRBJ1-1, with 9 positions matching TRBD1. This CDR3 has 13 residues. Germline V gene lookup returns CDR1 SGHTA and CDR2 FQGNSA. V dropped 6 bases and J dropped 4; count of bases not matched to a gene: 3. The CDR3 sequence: CASRVQGATEAFF. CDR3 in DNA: TGTGCCAGCAGGGTACAGGGGGCCACTGAAGCTTTCTTT.

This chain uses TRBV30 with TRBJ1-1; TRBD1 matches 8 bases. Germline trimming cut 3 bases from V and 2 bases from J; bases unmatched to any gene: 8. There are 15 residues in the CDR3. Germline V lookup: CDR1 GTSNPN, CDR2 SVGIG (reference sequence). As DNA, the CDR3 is TGTGCCTGGAGACTCCGGGACAGGTTAAACACTGAAGCTTTCTTT. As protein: CAWRLRDRLNTEAFF.

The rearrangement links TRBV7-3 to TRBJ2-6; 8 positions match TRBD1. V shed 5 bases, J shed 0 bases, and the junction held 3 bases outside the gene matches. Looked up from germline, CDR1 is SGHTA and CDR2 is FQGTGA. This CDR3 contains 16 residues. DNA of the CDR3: TGTGCCAGCAGCAGGACAGGGACCTCTGGGGCCAACGTCCTGACTTTC. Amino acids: CASSRTGTSGANVLTF.

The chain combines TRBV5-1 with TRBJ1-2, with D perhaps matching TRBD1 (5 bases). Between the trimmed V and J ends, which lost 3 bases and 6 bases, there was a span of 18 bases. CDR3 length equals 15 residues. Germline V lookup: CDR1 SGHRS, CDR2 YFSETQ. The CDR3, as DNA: TGCGCCAGCAGCTCGGCAGGGATTACAGCCGATGGCTACACCTTC. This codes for CASSSAGITADGYTF.

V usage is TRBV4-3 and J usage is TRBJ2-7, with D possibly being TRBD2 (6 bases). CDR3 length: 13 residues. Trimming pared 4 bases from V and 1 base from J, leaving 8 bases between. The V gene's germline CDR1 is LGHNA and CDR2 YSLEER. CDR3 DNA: TGCGCCAGCAGCCGAGGGACTTCCTACGAGCAGTACTTC. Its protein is CASSRGTSYEQYF.

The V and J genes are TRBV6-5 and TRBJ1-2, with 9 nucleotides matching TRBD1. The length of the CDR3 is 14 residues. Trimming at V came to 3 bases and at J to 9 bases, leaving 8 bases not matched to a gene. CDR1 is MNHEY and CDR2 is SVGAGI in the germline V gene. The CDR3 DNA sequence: TGTGCCAGCAGTTATTCCGGGACAGGGTCCAGCTACACCTTC. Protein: CASSYSGTGSSYTF.

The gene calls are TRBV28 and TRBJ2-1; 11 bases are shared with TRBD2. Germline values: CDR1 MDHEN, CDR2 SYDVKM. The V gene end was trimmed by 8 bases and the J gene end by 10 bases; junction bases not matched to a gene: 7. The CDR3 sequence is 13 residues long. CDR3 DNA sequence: TGTGCCAGCCAGACTAGCGGGGTTTTCGAGCAGTTCTTC. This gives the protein CASQTSGVFEQFF.

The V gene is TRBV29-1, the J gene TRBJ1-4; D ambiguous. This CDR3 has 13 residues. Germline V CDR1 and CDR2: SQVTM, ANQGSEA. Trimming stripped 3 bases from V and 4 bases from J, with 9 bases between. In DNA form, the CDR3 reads TGCAGCGTTGAGAGGCGAGATAATGAAAAACTGTTTTTT. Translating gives CSVERRDNEKLFF.

The CDR3 DNA sequence: TGTGCCAGTAGTAGGGCCTTGGGTTCAGGGCAGCCCCAGCATTTT. It is translated as CASSRALGSGQPQHF. The chain joins TRBV19 to TRBJ1-5; TRBD1 might be the D (5 bases). Trimming removed 4 bases at V and 7 bases at J, with 17 bases between. Germline lookup yields CDR1 LNHDA and CDR2 SQIVND (reference sequence). The CDR3 length is 15 residues.

CDR3 nucleotides: TGCAGCGTTGTGACGGACACTAGCACAGATACGCAGTATTTT. As protein: CSVVTDTSTDTQYF. The chain carries TRBV29-1 and TRBJ2-3, with D maybe TRBD1 (5 bases). Trimming removed 4 bases at V and 0 bases at J, with 11 bases between. The CDR3 loop spans 14 amino acids. The V gene's germline CDR1 is SQVTM and CDR2 ANQGSEA.

CDR3 sequence reads: CASRLRLVGSASSYNSPLHF. The CDR3 DNA sequence: TGTGCAAGTCGCTTACGGCTAGTTGGCTCGGCGAGCTCCTATAATTCACCCCTCCACTTT. The rearrangement uses TRBV12-2 and TRBJ1-6. TRBV12-2 is a known pseudogene. The CDR3 sequence is 20 residues long.

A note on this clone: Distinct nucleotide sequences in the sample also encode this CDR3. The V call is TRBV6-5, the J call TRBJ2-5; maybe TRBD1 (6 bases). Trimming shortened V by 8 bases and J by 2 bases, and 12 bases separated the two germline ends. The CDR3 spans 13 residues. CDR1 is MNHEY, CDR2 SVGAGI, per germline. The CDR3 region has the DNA TGTGCCAGCCGCCGGACAGAGCAAGAGACCCAGTACTTC. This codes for CASRRTEQETQYF.